This TCR beta chain originates from a study of T cell responses to AZD1222 COVID-19 vaccine. There are 12 residues in the CDR3. The V end lost 6 bases, the J end lost 0 bases, and 8 bases lay between the germline ends. Germline CDR1 SQVTM, CDR2 ANQGSEA. Method: immunoSEQ multiplex PCR; TCRdb's copy keeps in-frame clones and lacks some. The sample consists of about 110,000 clones, about 82% of them appearing once. The source was peripheral blood, collected on day 0 of AZD1222 vaccination. This receptor was taken from an adult in good health. The V call is TRBV29-1, the J call TRBJ1-1; D uncertain. CDR3 nucleotide sequence: TGCAGCGTGACATCCATGAACACTGAAGCTTTCTTT. Residues: CSVTSMNTEAFF.